This entry describes one T cell receptor (beta chain). The sample is drawn from a study of T cell responses to AZD1222 COVID-19 vaccine. Trimming took off 9 bases at V and 4 bases at J, with 13 bases between the two ends. Per the germline V gene, CDR1 is SNHLY and CDR2 is FYNNEI. This CDR3 spans 13 amino acids. Sequenced by immunoSEQ multiplex PCR; TCRdb stores in-frame clones only, minus some. The sample yields some 120,000 clones, 91% seen once. The V gene is TRBV2, the J gene TRBJ2-1; weak D call: TRBD1 (8 bases). Source: peripheral blood, taken on day 0 of AZD1222 vaccination. The TCR sequence derives from an adult in good health. The CDR3: CARQGGIYNEQFF. In DNA, the CDR3 is TGTGCCAGACAGGGGGGGATATACAATGAGCAGTTCTTC.